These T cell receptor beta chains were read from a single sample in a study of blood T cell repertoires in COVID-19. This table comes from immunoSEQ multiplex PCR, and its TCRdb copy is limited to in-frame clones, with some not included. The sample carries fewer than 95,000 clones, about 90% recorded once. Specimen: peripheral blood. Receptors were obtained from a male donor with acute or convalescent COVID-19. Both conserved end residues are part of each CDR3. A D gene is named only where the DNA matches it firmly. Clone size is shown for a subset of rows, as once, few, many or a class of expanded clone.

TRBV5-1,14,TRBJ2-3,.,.,TGCGCCAGCAGCTTGACAGGTTTAGAAGATACGCAGTATTTT,CASSLTGLEDTQYF
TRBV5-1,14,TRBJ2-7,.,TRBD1,TGCGCCAGCAGCTTGTCAGGGGGCACCTACGAGCAGTACTTC,CASSLSGGTYEQYF
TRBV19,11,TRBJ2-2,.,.,TGTGCCAGTTACTACACCGGGGAGCTGTTTTTT,CASYYTGELFF
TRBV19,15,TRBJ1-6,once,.,TGTGCCAGTAGTACCGGCGGGGGGACCAATTCACCCCTCCACTTT,CASSTGGGTNSPLHF
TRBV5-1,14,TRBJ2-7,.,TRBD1,TGCGCCAGCAGCTTACTGGACAGGGAAGGCGAGCAGTACTTC,CASSLLDREGEQYF
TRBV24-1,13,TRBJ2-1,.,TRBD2,TGTGCCACCAGTGATCGTGGACTAGGCGAGCAGTTCTTC,CATSDRGLGEQFF
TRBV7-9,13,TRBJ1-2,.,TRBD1,TGTGCCAGCAGCTTAGGAGAGGGGGCTGGCTACACCTTC,CASSLGEGAGYTF
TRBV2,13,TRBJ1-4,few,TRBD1,TGTGCCAGCACGGGACAGGGCCATGAAAAACTGTTTTTT,CASTGQGHEKLFF
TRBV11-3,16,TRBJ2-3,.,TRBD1,TGTGCCAGCAGCTCCGGGGCAGGGGGCGTAACAGATACGCAGTATTTT,CASSSGAGGVTDTQYF
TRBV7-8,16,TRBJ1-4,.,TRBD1,TGTGCCAGCAGCCCCAAAAACAGGGGGCTGGATGAAAAACTGTTTTTT,CASSPKNRGLDEKLFF
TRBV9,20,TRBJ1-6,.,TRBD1,TGTGCCAGCAGCGCGTCGGAGGGGGCGGCCTTTTGGTCCTATAATTCACCCCTCCACTTT,CASSASEGAAFWSYNSPLHF
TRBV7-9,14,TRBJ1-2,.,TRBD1,TGTGCCAGCACCCAAGGGGGACAGGGAGCTGGCTACACCTTC,CASTQGGQGAGYTF
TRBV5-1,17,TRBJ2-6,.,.,TGCGCCAGCAGCCCGACAGGACCCTCATCTGGGGCCAACGTCCTGACTTTC,CASSPTGPSSGANVLTF
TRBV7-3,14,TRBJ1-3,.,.,TGTGCCAGCAGCTTATACGCAGGCGGAAACACCATATATTTT,CASSLYAGGNTIYF
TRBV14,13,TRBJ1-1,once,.,TGTGCCAGCAGCCCTACCGGGAACACTGAAGCTTTCTTT,CASSPTGNTEAFF
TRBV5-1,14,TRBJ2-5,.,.,TGCGCCAGCAGCCCTCAGGGGACCCAAGAGACCCAGTACTTC,CASSPQGTQETQYF
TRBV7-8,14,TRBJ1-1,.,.,TGTGCCAGCAGGCCTGGGCTGGCGAACACTGAAGCTTTCTTT,CASRPGLANTEAFF
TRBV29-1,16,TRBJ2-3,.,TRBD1,TGCAGCGTTGAAGGCAGGGGGCGGAAGGGCACAGATACGCAGTATTTT,CSVEGRGRKGTDTQYF
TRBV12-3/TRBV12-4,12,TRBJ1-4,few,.,TGTGCCAGCAGTCTGAAGAGGGTCGGACTGTTTTTT,CASSLKRVGLFF
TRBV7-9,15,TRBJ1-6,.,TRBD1,TGTGCCAGCAGCTTTCTAGGACAGGGTAATTCACCCCTCCACTTT,CASSFLGQGNSPLHF
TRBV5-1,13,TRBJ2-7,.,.,TGCGCCAGCAGCTTTAGTCCCGCGGACGAGCAGTACTTC,CASSFSPADEQYF
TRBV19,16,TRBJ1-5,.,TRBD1,TGTGCCAGTAGTATAGAGGGACAGGCCCACAATCAGCCCCAGCATTTT,CASSIEGQAHNQPQHF
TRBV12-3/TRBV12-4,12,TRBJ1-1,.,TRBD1,TGTGCCAGCACCGGGGACAGGGGGCGGGCTTTCTTT,CASTGDRGRAFF
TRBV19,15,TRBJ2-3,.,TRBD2,TGTGCCAGTAGTGTTAGCGGGGTCGTGGGGGATACGCAGTATTTT,CASSVSGVVGDTQYF
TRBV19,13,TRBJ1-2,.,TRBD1,TGTGCCAGTAGTCTCACAGGGGACTATGGCTACACCTTC,CASSLTGDYGYTF
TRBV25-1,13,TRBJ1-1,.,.,TGTGCCAGCAGTGACCTCGGGAACACTGAAGCTTTCTTT,CASSDLGNTEAFF
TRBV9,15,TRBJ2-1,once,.,TGTGCCAGCAGCTTGGCAATTTCCAGGTACAATGAGCAGTTCTTC,CASSLAISRYNEQFF
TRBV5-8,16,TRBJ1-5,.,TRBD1,TGTGCCAGCAGCCGGGGACAGGGAGATAGCAATCAGCCCCAGCATTTT,CASSRGQGDSNQPQHF
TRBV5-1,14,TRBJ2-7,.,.,TGCGCCAGCAGCACGCTGGGGGGAAAGGGGGAGCAGTACTTC,CASSTLGGKGEQYF
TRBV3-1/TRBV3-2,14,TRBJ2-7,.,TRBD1,TGTGCCAGCAGCCACTGGGACAGCTCCTACGAGCAGTACTTC,CASSHWDSSYEQYF
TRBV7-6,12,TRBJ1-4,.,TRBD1,TGTGCCAGCAGCTTGGGACAGGGGGGACTGTTTTTT,CASSLGQGGLFF
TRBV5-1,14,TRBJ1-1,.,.,TGCGCCAGCAGAGGGGATGGTGAAAACACTGAAGCTTTCTTT,CASRGDGENTEAFF
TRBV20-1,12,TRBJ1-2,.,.,TGCAGTGCTAGTAGGGAGATCTATGGCTACACCTTC,CSASREIYGYTF
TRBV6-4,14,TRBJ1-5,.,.,TGTGCCAGCAGTGAAGGGGCAGGCATCCAGCCCCAGCATTTT,CASSEGAGIQPQHF
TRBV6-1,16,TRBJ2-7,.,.,TGTGCCAGCAGTGGAACAGGGGGACTAAGAAACTACGAGCAGTACTTC,CASSGTGGLRNYEQYF
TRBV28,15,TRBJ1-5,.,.,TGTGCCAGCAGTCCCGACAGAGAATACAATCAGCCCCAGCATTTT,CASSPDREYNQPQHF
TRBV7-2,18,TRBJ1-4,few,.,TGTGCCAGCAGCTTAGCCTCAGGGGCCCTTGCAACTAATGAAAAACTGTTTTTT,CASSLASGALATNEKLFF
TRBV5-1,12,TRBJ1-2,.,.,TGCGCCAGCAGCCCAGACAGCTATGGCTACACCTTC,CASSPDSYGYTF
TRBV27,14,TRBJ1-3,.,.,TGTGCCAGCAGTTTAATGTCGAGCTCGGACACCATATATTTT,CASSLMSSSDTIYF
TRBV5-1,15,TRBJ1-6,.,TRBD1,TGCGCCAGCAGCCTAAGGACAGGGGGTAATTCACCCCTCCACTTT,CASSLRTGGNSPLHF
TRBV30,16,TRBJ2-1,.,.,TGTGCCTGGAGTGTCGCAGTTGGGGGGGCCACCAATGAGCAGTTCTTC,CAWSVAVGGATNEQFF
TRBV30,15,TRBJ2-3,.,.,TGTGCCTGGAGCTCAGGGGGAGGTTCCACAGATACGCAGTATTTT,CAWSSGGGSTDTQYF
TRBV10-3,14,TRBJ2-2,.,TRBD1,TGTGCCATCCGCCGACAGGGGGAGTCCGGGGAGCTGTTTTTT,CAIRRQGESGELFF
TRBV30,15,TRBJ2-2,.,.,TGTGCCTGGAGGCCCTGGGGCAGGGACACCGGGGAGCTGTTTTTT,CAWRPWGRDTGELFF
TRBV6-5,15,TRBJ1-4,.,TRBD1,TGTGCCAGCAGTAACGCAGGGGGCAGGCATGAAAAACTGTTTTTT,CASSNAGGRHEKLFF
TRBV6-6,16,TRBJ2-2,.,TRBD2,TGTGCCAGCAGTTACTCGAAGGGACTAGCGACCGGGGAGCTGTTTTTT,CASSYSKGLATGELFF
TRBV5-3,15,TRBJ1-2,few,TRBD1,TGTGCCAGAAGCAAGCGGACAGGGTTTGGCTATGGCTACACCTTC,CARSKRTGFGYGYTF
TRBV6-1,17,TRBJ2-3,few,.,TGTGCCAGCAGTGGCCGAGGGGGCGGGGGGAGCACAGATACGCAGTATTTT,CASSGRGGGGSTDTQYF
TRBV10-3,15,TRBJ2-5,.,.,TGTGCCATCAGTGAGTCGACGCAGGGAGGTGAGACCCAGTACTTC,CAISESTQGGETQYF
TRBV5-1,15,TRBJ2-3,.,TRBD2,TGCGCCAGCAGCTTGAGCGGGGGGAGCACAGATACGCAGTATTTT,CASSLSGGSTDTQYF
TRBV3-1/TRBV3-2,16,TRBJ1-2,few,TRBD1,TGTGCCAGCAGCCAAGCCGCTCCGCGACAGGGAAGTGGCTACACCTTC,CASSQAAPRQGSGYTF
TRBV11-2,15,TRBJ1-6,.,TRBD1,TGTGCCAGCAGCCCATCGACAGGGCAAGATTCACCCCTCCACTTT,CASSPSTGQDSPLHF
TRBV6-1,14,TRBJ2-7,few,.,TGTGCCAGCAGTGAAATGCGGGGCTCCTACGAGCAGTACTTC,CASSEMRGSYEQYF
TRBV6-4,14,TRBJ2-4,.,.,TGTGCCAGCAGCCCCAATTTGGGGGCTGACATTCAGTACTTC,CASSPNLGADIQYF
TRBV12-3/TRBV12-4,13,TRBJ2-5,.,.,TGTGCCAGCAGCGGGGGTTCGGGAGAGACCCAGTACTTC,CASSGGSGETQYF
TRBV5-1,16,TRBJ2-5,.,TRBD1,TGCGCCAGCAGCTTGGGACAGGGAATTATATCGGAGACCCAGTACTTC,CASSLGQGIISETQYF